These 9 T cell receptor beta chains were sequenced from one sample in a study of blood T cells in healthy people across ages. Sample-barcoded 5' priming and a J-beta primer mix drove a second PCR of about 6 to 12 cycles. TCRdb reprocessed the 5' RACE reads with MiXCR, giving one entry per CDR3 protein. The data hold some 1,800,000 distinct CDR3 sequences, with about two fifths observed a single time. Sequences were obtained from blood. The receptor set was obtained from a human donor in good health.

This clonotype has more than one count but fewer than ten. The chain couples TRBV10-3 to TRBJ2-3; TRBD2 might be the D (7 bases). Germline values: CDR1 ENHRY, CDR2 SYGVKD. This CDR3 is built from 15 residues. V lost 1 base and J 5 bases, leaving 13 bases between the germline ends. The CDR3 bases are TGTGCCATCAGTGAGTTGCAGGGAGGGGGAGATACGCAGTATTTT. Protein: CAISELQGGGDTQYF.

This clonotype was counted a few times. J is TRBJ2-1 and V is TRBV10-3; 7 bases are a match to TRBD2. Germline-derived CDR1 and CDR2 are ENHRY and SYGVKD. Unmatched junction bases numbered 5, after V lost 6 bases and J lost 0 bases. CDR3 length equals 15 residues. CDR3 in DNA: TGTGCCATCAGGGAGGGGAGGGTCTCCTACAATGAGCAGTTCTTC. It encodes CAIREGRVSYNEQFF.

The rearrangement joins TRBV7-3 to TRBJ2-3; D gene ambiguous. V lost 5 bases, J lost 8 bases, and 17 bases lay in between. This CDR3 spans 14 amino acids. CDR1 is SGHTA and CDR2 is FQGTGA in the germline V gene. CDR3 in DNA: TGTGCCAGCAGCCCGAGCCCATTGGCGGTTACGCAGTATTTT. Translation: CASSPSPLAVTQYF.

CDR3 amino acids: CASSFRQGTFGLTKNIQYF. CDR3 DNA: TGTGCCAGCAGCTTTCGACAGGGGACCTTCGGGCTAACCAAAAACATTCAGTACTTC. V is TRBV7-9 and J is TRBJ2-4, with TRBD1 identical over 8 bases. The J segment lost 2 bases and the V segment lost 3 bases, leaving 15 bases of the junction unmatched. This CDR3 has 19 amino acids. CDR1 and CDR2 from the germline V gene are SEHNR and FQNEAQ (reference sequence).

This clonotype was recorded at least ten times. This chain joins TRBV7-9 and TRBJ1-2, with D unresolved. V lost 2 bases and J 8 bases, leaving 15 bases between the germline ends. This CDR3 comprises 14 residues. The germline gives CDR1 SEHNR, CDR2 FQNEAQ (reference sequence). Here the CDR3 DNA reads TGTGCCAGCAGCTTATACGAGACCATGAGGGGCTACACCTTC. This codes for CASSLYETMRGYTF.

The chain combines TRBV2 with TRBJ1-2, with a tentative D call TRBD1 (5 bases). CDR3 length equals 11 residues. Trimming left V 11 bases short and J 6 bases short, with 13 bases between. Germline-derived CDR1 and CDR2 are SNHLY and FYNNEI. The chain's CDR3 is CAVGAGNGYTF. Written as DNA, the CDR3 is TGTGCCGTTGGGGCAGGGAATGGCTACACCTTC.

The V gene is TRBV7-2, the J gene TRBJ1-4; D uncertain. The CDR3 spans 15 residues. Germline V lookup: CDR1 SGHTA, CDR2 FQGNSA. Trimming left V 2 bases short and J 8 bases short, with 15 bases between. This CDR3 is CASSLSAGKGEKLFF. For the CDR3, the DNA is TGTGCCAGCAGCTTAAGTGCGGGGAAGGGAGAAAAACTGTTTTTT.

V usage is TRBV28 and J usage is TRBJ2-5; D not resolved. This CDR3 comprises 10 residues. The germline V and J ends were trimmed by 4 bases and 5 bases, with 2 bases remaining between them. Per the germline V gene, CDR1 is MDHEN and CDR2 is SYDVKM. As DNA, the CDR3 is TGTGCCAGCAGTTGCGAGACCCAGTACTTC. Amino acid sequence: CASSCETQYF. Variable domain in full (rest from reference TRBV28 and TRBJ2-5): DVKVTQSSRYLVKRTGEKVFLECVQDMDHENMFWYRQDPGLGLRLIYFSYDVKMKEKGDIPEGYSVSREKKERFSLILESASTNQTSMYLCASSCETQYFGPGTRLLVL.

This clonotype was seen a single time. The V gene is TRBV28, the J gene TRBJ1-6; D gene ambiguous. The CDR3 length is 16 residues. With 1 base removed from V and 1 base from J, the gap between germline ends came to 8 bases. CDR1 is MDHEN, CDR2 SYDVKM, per germline. CDR3 residues: CASSLSGNSYNSPLHF. Here the CDR3 DNA reads TGTGCCAGCAGTTTATCCGGGAATTCCTATAATTCACCCCTCCACTTT.